There are many counts of the clone carrying this TCR beta chain. As yet, its antigen is unknown. This sample was included in a study of T cells in Graves' hyperthyroidism and ophthalmopathy. It was RNA transcripts that yielded the amplified TCR beta CDR3 regions. A first-round RT-PCR of the TCR CDR3 used the HTBI primer set. One entry per CDR3 protein, called by TCRdb with MiXCR from the multiplex PCR reads. The sample includes under 750,000 distinct CDR3 sequences, around a sixth of them seen just once. Findings and limits, study-wide: In the blood, most expanded thyroid clonotypes above 0.001 appeared as well. In the analysis, a 13 V-J model separated ophthalmopathy from stable hyperthyroidism.

This CDR3 contains 15 residues. V was shortened by 4 bases and J by 5 bases, with 13 bases between the two germline ends. Germline CDR1 is KGHDR and CDR2 is SFDVKD. Criteria for exclusion of patients were uncontrolled infection, other autoimmune disease, pregnancy or lactation. Clinical symptoms, serum thyroxine, TRAb, thyroid ultrasound and orbital computed tomography informed diagnoses. The sequencing sample was made of blood. This TCR was recovered from a woman aged 50 to 60 with Graves' hyperthyroidism that later progressed to Graves' ophthalmopathy. V is TRBV24-1 and J is TRBJ2-2; D might be TRBD1 (5 bases). The CDR3: CATSDSRVMTGELFF. The CDR3 DNA follows: TGTGCCACCAGTGACTCCAGGGTAATGACCGGGGAGCTGTTTTTT.